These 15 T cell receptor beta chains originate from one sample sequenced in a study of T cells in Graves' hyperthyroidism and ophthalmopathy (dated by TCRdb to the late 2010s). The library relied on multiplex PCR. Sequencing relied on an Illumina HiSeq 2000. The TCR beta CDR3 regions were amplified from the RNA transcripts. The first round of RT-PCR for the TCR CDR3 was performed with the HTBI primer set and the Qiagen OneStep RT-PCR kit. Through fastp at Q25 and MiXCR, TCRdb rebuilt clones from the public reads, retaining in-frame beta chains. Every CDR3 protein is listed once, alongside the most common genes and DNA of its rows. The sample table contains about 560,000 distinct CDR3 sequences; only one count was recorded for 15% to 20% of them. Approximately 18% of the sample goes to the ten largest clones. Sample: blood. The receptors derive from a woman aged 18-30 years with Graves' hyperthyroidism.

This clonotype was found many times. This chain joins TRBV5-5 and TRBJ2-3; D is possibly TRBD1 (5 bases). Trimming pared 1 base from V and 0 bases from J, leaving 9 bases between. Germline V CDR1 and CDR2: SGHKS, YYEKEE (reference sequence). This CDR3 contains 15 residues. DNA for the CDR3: TGTGCCAGCAGCTTGAGGGGTACGAGCACAGATACGCAGTATTTT. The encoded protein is CASSLRGTSTDTQYF.

The CDR3 nucleotides read TGTGCCAGCAGCTCGACAGGGTATGGCACCGGGGAGCTGTTTTTT. Translating gives CASSSTGYGTGELFF. V and J are TRBV5-6 and TRBJ2-2; TRBD1 aligns across 7 bases. The CDR3 extends over 15 amino acids. J gave up 4 bases and V 3 bases, and 6 bases lay outside the gene matches. Per the germline V gene, CDR1 is SGHDT and CDR2 is YYEEEE. Full variable domain (remainder filled in from reference TRBV5-6 and TRBJ2-2): DAGVTQSPTHLIKTRGQQVTLRCSPKSGHDTVSWYQQALGQGPQFIFQYYEEEERQRGNFPDRFSGHQFPNYSSELNVNALLLGDSALYLCASSSTGYGTGELFFGEGSRLTVL.

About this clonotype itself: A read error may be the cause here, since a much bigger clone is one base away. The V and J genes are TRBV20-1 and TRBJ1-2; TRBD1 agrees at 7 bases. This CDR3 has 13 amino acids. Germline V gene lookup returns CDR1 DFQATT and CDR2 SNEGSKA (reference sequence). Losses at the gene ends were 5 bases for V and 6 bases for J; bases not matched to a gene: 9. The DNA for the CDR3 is TGCAGTGCTGGGGTAGGGACAGCAAATGGCTACACCTTC. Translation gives CSAGVGTANGYTF.

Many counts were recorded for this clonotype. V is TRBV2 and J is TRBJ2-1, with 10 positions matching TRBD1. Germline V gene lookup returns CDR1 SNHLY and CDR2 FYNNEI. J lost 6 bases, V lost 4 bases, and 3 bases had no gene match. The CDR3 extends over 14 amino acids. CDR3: CASSGQGAGNEQFF. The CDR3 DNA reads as TGTGCCAGCAGTGGACAGGGGGCGGGCAATGAGCAGTTCTTC.

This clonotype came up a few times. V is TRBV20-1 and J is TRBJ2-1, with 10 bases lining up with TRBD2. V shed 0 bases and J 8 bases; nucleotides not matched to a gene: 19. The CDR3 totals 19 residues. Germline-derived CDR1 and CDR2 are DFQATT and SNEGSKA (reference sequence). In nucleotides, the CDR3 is TGCAGTGCTAGAGATTATCTAGCGGGAGACCCCACTTTTAGCGATGAGCAGTTCTTC. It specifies CSARDYLAGDPTFSDEQFF.

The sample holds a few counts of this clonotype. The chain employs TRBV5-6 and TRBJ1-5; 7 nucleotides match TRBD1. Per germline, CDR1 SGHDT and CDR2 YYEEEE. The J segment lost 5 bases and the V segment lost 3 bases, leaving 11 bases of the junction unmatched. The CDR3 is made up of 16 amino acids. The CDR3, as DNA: TGTGCCAGCAGCTCGTCGGAACAGGGGACTTATCAGCCCCAGCATTTT. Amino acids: CASSSSEQGTYQPQHF.

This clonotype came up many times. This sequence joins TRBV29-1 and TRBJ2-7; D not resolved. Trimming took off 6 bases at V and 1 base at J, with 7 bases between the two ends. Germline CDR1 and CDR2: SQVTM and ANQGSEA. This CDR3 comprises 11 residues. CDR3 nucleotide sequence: TGCAGCGTGGGCAGTTCCTACGAGCAGTACTTC. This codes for CSVGSSYEQYF.

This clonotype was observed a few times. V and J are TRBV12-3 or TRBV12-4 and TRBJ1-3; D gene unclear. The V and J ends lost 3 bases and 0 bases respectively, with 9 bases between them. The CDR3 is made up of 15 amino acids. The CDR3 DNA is TGTGCCAGCAGTTTTTCTTCGGGCTCTGGAAACACCATATATTTT. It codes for CASSFSSGSGNTIYF.

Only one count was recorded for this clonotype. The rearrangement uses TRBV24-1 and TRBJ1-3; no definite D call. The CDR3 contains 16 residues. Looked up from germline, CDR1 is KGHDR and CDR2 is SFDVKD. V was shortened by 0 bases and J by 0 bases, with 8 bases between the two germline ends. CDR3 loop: CATSDLWQASGNTIYF. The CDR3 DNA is TGTGCCACCAGTGATTTGTGGCAGGCCTCTGGAAACACCATATATTTT.

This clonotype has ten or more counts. The CDR3 region is CASSPRVGANEKLFF. The CDR3 DNA reads as TGTGCCAGCAGTCCAAGGGTAGGAGCTAATGAAAAACTGTTTTTT. This chain uses TRBV27 with TRBJ1-4; D is ambiguous. Germline loops: CDR1 MNHEY, CDR2 SMNVEV (reference sequence). Trimming cost V 5 bases and J 3 bases, with 13 bases left between them. The length of the CDR3 is 15 residues.

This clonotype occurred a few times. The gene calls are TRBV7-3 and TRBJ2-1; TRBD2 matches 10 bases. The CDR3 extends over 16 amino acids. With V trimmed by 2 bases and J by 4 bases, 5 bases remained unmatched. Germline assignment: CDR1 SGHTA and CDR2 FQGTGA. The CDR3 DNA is TGTGCCAGCAGCTTAGATCTAGCGGGGGTGTACAATGAGCAGTTCTTC. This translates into CASSLDLAGVYNEQFF. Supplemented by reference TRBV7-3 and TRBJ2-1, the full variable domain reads GAGVSQTPSNKVTEKGKYVELRCDPISGHTALYWYRQSLGQGPEFLIYFQGTGAADDSGLPNDRFFAVRPEGSVSTLKIQRTERGDSAVYLCASSLDLAGVYNEQFFGPGTRLTVL.

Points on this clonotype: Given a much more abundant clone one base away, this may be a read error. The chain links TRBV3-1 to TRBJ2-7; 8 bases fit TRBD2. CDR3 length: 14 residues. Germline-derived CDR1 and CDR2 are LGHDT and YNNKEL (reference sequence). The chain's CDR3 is CASGQDGRVGEQYF. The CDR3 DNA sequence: TGTGCCAGCGGCCAAGACGGGAGGGTAGGAGAGCAGTACTTC.

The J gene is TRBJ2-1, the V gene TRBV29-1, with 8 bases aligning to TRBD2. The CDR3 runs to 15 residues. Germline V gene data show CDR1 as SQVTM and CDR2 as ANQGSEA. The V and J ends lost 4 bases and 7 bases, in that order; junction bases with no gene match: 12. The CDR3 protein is CSVGGGLSGRNEQFF. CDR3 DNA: TGCAGCGTTGGTGGGGGCTTAAGCGGGAGAAATGAGCAGTTCTTC.

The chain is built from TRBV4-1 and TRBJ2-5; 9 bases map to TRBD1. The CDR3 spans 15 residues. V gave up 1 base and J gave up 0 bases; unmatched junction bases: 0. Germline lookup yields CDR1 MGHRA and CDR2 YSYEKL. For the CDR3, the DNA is TGCGCCAGCAGCCAAGGACAGGGGGACCAAGAGACCCAGTACTTC. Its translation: CASSQGQGDQETQYF.

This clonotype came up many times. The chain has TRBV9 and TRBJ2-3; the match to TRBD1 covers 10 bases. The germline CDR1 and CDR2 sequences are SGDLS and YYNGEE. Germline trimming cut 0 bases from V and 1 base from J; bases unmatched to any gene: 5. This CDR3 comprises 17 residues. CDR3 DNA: TGTGCCAGCAGCGTAGAGGGGACAGGGGTCGGCACAGATACGCAGTATTTT. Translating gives CASSVEGTGVGTDTQYF.